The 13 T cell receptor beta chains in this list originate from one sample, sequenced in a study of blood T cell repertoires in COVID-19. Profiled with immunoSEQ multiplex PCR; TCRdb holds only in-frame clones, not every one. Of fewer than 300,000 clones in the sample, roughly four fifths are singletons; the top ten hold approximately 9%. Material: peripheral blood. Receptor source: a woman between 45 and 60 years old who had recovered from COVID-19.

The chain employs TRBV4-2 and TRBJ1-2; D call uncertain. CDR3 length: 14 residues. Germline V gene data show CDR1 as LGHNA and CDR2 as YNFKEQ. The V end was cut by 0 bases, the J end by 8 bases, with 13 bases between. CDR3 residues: CASSQEQSRRGYTF. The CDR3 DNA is TGTGCCAGCAGCCAAGAGCAGTCCCGGAGGGGCTACACCTTC.

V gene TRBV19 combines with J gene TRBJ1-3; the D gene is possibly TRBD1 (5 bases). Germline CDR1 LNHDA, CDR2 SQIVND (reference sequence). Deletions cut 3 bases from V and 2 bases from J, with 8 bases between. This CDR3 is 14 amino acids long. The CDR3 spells CASSIRGAGNTIYF. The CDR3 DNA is TGTGCCAGTAGTATTCGGGGGGCTGGAAACACCATATATTTT.

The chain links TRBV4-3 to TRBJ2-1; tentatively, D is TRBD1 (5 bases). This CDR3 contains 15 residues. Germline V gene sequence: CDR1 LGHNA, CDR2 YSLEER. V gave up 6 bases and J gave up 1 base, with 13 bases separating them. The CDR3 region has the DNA TGCGCCAGCAGGGGCGATGGGGCTTCCTACAATGAGCAGTTCTTC. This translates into CASRGDGASYNEQFF.

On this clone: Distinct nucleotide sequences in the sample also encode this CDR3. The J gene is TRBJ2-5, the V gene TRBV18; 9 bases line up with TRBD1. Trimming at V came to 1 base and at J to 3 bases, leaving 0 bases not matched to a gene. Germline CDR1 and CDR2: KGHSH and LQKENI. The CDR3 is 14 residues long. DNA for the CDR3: TGTGCCAGCTCACCACGGACAGGGGAAGAGACCCAGTACTTC. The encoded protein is CASSPRTGEETQYF. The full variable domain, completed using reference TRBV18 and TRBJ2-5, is NAGVMQNPRHLVRRRGQEARLRCSPMKGHSHVYWYRQLPEEGLKFMVYLQKENIIDESGMPKERFSAEFPKEGPSILRIQQVVRGDSAAYFCASSPRTGEETQYFGPGTRLLVL.

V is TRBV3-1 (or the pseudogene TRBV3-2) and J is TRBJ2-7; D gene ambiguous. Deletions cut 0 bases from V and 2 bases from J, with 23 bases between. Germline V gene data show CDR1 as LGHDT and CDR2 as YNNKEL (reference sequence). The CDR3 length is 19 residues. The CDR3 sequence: CASSQDPLVKVAPPYEQYF. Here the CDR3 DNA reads TGTGCCAGCAGCCAAGATCCGCTAGTTAAAGTGGCGCCCCCCTACGAGCAGTACTTC.

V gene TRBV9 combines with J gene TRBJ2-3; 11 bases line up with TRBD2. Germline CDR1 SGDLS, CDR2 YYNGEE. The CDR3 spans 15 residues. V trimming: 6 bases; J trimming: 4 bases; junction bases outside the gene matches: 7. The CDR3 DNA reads TGTGCCAGCAACATAGCGGGAGGGGGCCCAGATACGCAGTATTTT. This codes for CASNIAGGGPDTQYF.

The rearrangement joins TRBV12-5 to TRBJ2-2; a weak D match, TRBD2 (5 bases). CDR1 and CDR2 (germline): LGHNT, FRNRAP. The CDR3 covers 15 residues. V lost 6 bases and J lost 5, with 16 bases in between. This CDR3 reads CASGPDGRATGELFF. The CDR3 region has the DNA TGTGCTAGTGGCCCCGATGGGCGGGCGACCGGGGAGCTGTTTTTT.

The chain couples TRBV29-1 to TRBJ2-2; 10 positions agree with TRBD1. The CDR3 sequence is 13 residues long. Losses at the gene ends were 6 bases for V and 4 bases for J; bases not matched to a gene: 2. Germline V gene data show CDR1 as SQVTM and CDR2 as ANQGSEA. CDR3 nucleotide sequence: TGCAGCGTGTGGACAGGGGGCACCGGGGAGCTGTTTTTT. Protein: CSVWTGGTGELFF.

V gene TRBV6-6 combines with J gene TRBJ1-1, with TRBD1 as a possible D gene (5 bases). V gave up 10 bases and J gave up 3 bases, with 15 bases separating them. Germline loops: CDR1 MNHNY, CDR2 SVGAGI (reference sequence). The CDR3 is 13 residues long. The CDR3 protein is CATTLTVHTEAFF. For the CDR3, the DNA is TGTGCCACCACTTTGACAGTACACACTGAAGCTTTCTTT.

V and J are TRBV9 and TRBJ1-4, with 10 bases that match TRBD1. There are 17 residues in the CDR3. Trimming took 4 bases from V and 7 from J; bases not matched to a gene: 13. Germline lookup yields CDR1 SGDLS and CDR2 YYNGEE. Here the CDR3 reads CASSPLVGGQGGEKLFF. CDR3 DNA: TGTGCCAGCAGCCCTCTGGTGGGAGGACAGGGGGGTGAAAAACTGTTTTTT. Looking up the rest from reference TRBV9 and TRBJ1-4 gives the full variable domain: DSGVTQTPKHLITATGQRVTLRCSPRSGDLSVYWYQQSLDQGLQFLIQYYNGEERAKGNILERFSAQQFPDLHSELNLSSLELGDSALYFCASSPLVGGQGGEKLFFGSGTQLSVL.

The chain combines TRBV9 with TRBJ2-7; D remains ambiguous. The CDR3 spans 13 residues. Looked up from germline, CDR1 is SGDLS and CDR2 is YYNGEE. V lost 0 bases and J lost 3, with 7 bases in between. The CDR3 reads CASSVGAHYEQYF. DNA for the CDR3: TGTGCCAGCAGCGTAGGGGCCCACTACGAGCAGTACTTC. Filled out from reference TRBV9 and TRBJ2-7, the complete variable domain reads DSGVTQTPKHLITATGQRVTLRCSPRSGDLSVYWYQQSLDQGLQFLIQYYNGEERAKGNILERFSAQQFPDLHSELNLSSLELGDSALYFCASSVGAHYEQYFGPGTRLTVT.

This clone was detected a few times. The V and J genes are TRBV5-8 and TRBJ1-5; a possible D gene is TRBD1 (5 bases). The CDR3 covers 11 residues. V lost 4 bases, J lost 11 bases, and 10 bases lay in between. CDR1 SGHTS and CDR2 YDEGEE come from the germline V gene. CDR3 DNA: TGTGCCAGCAGCCGTCAGGGCACCCAGCATTTT. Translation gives CASSRQGTQHF.

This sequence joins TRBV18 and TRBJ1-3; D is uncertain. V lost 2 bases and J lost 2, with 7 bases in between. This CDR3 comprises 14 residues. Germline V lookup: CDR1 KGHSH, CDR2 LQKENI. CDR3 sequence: CASSPSGTGNTIYF. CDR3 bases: TGTGCCAGCTCACCATCAGGTACTGGAAACACCATATATTTT. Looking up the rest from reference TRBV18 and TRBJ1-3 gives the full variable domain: NAGVMQNPRHLVRRRGQEARLRCSPMKGHSHVYWYRQLPEEGLKFMVYLQKENIIDESGMPKERFSAEFPKEGPSILRIQQVVRGDSAAYFCASSPSGTGNTIYFGEGSWLTVV.